The clone carrying this T cell receptor beta chain was seen ten or more times. Antigen: not known. RNA transcripts gave rise to amplified TCR beta CDR3 regions. The HTBI primer set served for first-round RT-PCR of the TCR CDR3. TCRdb reprocessed the multiplex PCR reads via MiXCR and lists one record per CDR3 protein. This repertoire shows roughly 560,000 distinct CDR3 sequences, about 15% found once; its top ten account for about 4%. These data originate in a study of T cells in Graves' hyperthyroidism and ophthalmopathy. General study results and limits: The model identified upcoming ophthalmopathy a median 6.5 months ahead of onset. Ophthalmopathy and stable hyperthyroidism were separated by a 13 V-J model.

The study included ophthalmopathy patients with Clinical Activity Score at least 3, NOSPECS grade at least 4 and duration under 3 months. Clinical symptoms, serum thyroxine and TRAb, thyroid ultrasound and orbital computed tomography were used for the diagnoses. CDR3 length: 13 amino acids. Germline lookup yields CDR1 MNHEY and CDR2 SVGEGT. The junction had 5 bases not matched to a gene; V was cut back by 6 bases and J by 3 bases. What was sequenced was blood. The chain uses TRBV6-2 or TRBV6-3 and TRBJ2-7; 7 bases match TRBD1. The source of this sequence is a woman in her forties with Graves' ophthalmopathy. The CDR3 nucleotides read TGTGCCAGCAGCCACGGGACAGTCTACGAGCAGTACTTC. This codes for CASSHGTVYEQYF.